This TCR beta chain is drawn from a study of regulatory dendritic cells for organ transplantation. CDR1 is SGDLS and CDR2 is YYNGEE in the germline V gene. The ends were cut back, 3 bases at V and 5 bases at J, with 9 bases in the middle. The CDR3 is made up of 13 amino acids. Profiled with immunoSEQ multiplex PCR; TCRdb holds only in-frame clones, not every one. The sample contains about 38,000 clones, just over 90% of which appear only once. The source is a human donor in good health. This chain connects TRBV9 to TRBJ1-5; TRBD1 might be the D (5 bases). The specimen sequenced was naive CD8+ T cells from blood. Documented subset: CD45RA+ naive T cells. CDR3 residues: CASSGDGDQPQHF. The DNA for the CDR3 is TGTGCCAGCAGCGGGGACGGCGATCAGCCCCAGCATTTT. The full variable domain, rest sourced from reference TRBV9 and TRBJ1-5, is DSGVTQTPKHLITATGQRVTLRCSPRSGDLSVYWYQQSLDQGLQFLIQYYNGEERAKGNILERFSAQQFPDLHSELNLSSLELGDSALYFCASSGDGDQPQHFGDGTRLSIL.